The 17 T cell receptor beta chains in this list originate from one sample, sequenced in a study of human T cells and chemical hapten exposure. This sample's time point: pre-sensitization, week 0. Treatment noted: therapeutic diphenylcyclopropenone sensitization with weekly scalp DPC. TCRdb passed the RACE reads through MiXCR, listing each CDR3 protein once. The sample yields more than 85,000 distinct CDR3 sequences, 7.5% to 9.5% seen once. Sequencing was performed on whole blood, taken in connection with sensitization to the hapten diphenylcyclopropenone (DPC). The receptors come from a man aged 40-49 years with alopecia areata. Some clones in this sample may be carry-over from other donors' samples.

This clonotype was counted many times. This chain links TRBV10-3 with TRBJ2-3; TRBD2 matches 8 bases. The CDR3 runs 15 residues. The germline gives CDR1 ENHRY, CDR2 SYGVKD. With V trimmed by 4 bases and J by 4 bases, 7 bases remained unmatched. DNA for the CDR3: TGTGCCATCAGTGCGACTAGCGTTGTTTCAGATACGCAGTATTTT. Translated: CAISATSVVSDTQYF.

This clonotype appeared many times. The genes are TRBV12-3 or TRBV12-4 and TRBJ2-3; D is unclear. CDR3 length: 12 amino acids. V was cut by 5 bases and J by 2 bases, with 5 bases left in between. CDR3 sequence reads: CASSNPTDTQYF. DNA for the CDR3: TGTGCCAGCAGTAACCCCACAGATACGCAGTATTTT.

This clonotype was observed a handful of times. This chain uses TRBV6-4 with TRBJ1-2, with D maybe TRBD1 (6 bases). The CDR3 extends over 14 amino acids. The germline V gene encodes CDR1 MRHNA and CDR2 SNTAGT. Trimming took 8 bases from V and 3 from J, leaving 16 bases between them. CDR3 sequence reads: CASSPGGQDYGYTF. The CDR3 DNA reads as TGTGCCAGCTCCCCGGGGGGGCAGGACTATGGCTACACCTTC.

This clonotype was seen ten or more times. The chain is built from TRBV3-1 and TRBJ1-2; D is unresolved. V was cut by 3 bases and J by 8 bases, with 13 bases left in between. The CDR3 contains 13 residues. Germline CDR1 and CDR2: LGHDT and YNNKEL (reference sequence). Here the CDR3 reads CASSQHGGEGYTF. In DNA form, the CDR3 reads TGTGCCAGCAGCCAGCACGGAGGTGAGGGCTACACCTTC.

Written as DNA, the CDR3 is TGTGCCAGCAGCCAACCGGGACAGGGATACAATGAGCAGTTCTTC. This codes for CASSQPGQGYNEQFF. The rearrangement uses TRBV14 and TRBJ2-1; TRBD1 matches 9 bases. The V and J ends lost 2 bases and 4 bases, in that order; junction bases with no gene match: 3. Germline lookup yields CDR1 SGHDN and CDR2 FVKESK. This CDR3 comprises 15 residues. The full variable domain, completed using reference TRBV14 and TRBJ2-1, is EAGVTQFPSHSVIEKGQTVTLRCDPISGHDNLYWYRRVMGKEIKFLLHFVKESKQDESGMPNNRFLAERTGGTYSTLKVQPAELEDSGVYFCASSQPGQGYNEQFFGPGTRLTVL.

In DNA, the CDR3 is TGTGCCAGCCGGGCCCCGGGACTAGCGGTGTCAGATACGCAGTATTTT. It codes for CASRAPGLAVSDTQYF. The J gene is TRBJ2-3, the V gene TRBV6-5, with TRBD2 matching over 11 bases. The CDR3 is 16 amino acids. V lost 8 bases, J lost 4 bases, and 11 bases stayed unmatched. Per the germline V gene, CDR1 is MNHEY and CDR2 is SVGAGI.

Ten or more counts support this clonotype. The chain uses TRBV7-2 and TRBJ1-1; D may be TRBD1 (6 bases). CDR3 size: 13 residues. Trimming pared 6 bases from V and 8 bases from J, leaving 16 bases between. CDR1 is SGHTA, CDR2 FQGNSA, per germline. CDR3 sequence: CASRGTSGTEAFF. Here the CDR3 DNA reads TGTGCCAGCAGGGGGACATCGGGGACAGAAGCTTTCTTT.

Worth noting for this clonotype: This may come from a read error, since a much larger clone is one base off. The J gene is TRBJ2-7, the V gene TRBV2; D uncertain. The CDR3 is made up of 13 amino acids. V was clipped by 4 bases and J by 2 bases, with 9 bases between them. CDR1 is SNHLY, CDR2 FYNNEI, per germline. CDR3 nucleotide sequence: TGTGCCAGCAGTGCAACCCGCACCTACGAGCAGTACTTC. Translated: CASSATRTYEQYF.

This chain connects TRBV7-2 to TRBJ2-2; 8 nucleotides align to TRBD2. The V gene end was trimmed by 4 bases and the J gene end by 1 base; junction bases not matched to a gene: 8. The CDR3 spans 17 residues. Germline CDR1 reads SGHTA; CDR2 reads FQGNSA. The CDR3 region has the DNA TGTGCCAGCAGCTCCTACTTACTAGCGGAGAACACCGGGGAGCTGTTTTTT. Translation gives CASSSYLLAENTGELFF.

This clonotype showed up many times. This rearrangement joins TRBV20-1 to TRBJ1-1; no firm D call. Per germline, CDR1 DFQATT and CDR2 SNEGSKA (reference sequence). This CDR3 is 15 amino acids long. V was clipped by 0 bases and J by 8 bases, with 19 bases between them. CDR3 in DNA: TGCAGTGCTAGAGATCAAAAGGTCCCGACCCACGAAGCTTTCTTT. Translating it yields CSARDQKVPTHEAFF.

This clonotype was counted only a few times. The V gene is TRBV7-3, the J gene TRBJ2-1; 8 positions agree with TRBD2. CDR3 size: 15 residues. Germline V gene sequence: CDR1 SGHTA, CDR2 FQGTGA. Trimming cost V 4 bases and J 6 bases; bases outside gene matches: 8. CDR3 coding DNA: TGTGCCAGCAGCTCCCCGGCGGGAGGATCCAATGAGCAGTTCTTC. Amino acids: CASSSPAGGSNEQFF.

This clonotype was picked up a small number of times. V usage is TRBV15 and J usage is TRBJ2-3; D is ambiguous. V was trimmed by 0 bases and J by 4 bases, leaving 11 bases between them. The CDR3 runs 15 residues. Germline CDR1 is LNHNV and CDR2 is YYDKDF (reference sequence). CDR3 bases: TGTGCCACCAGCAGAGATAAGGTGTTCGCAGATACGCAGTATTTT. It specifies CATSRDKVFADTQYF.

The chain links TRBV3-1 to TRBJ2-2, with TRBD2 identical over 9 bases. The germline V gene encodes CDR1 LGHDT and CDR2 YNNKEL (reference sequence). J gave up 4 bases and V 1 base, and 4 bases lay outside the gene matches. The CDR3 loop spans 16 amino acids. CDR3 nucleotides: TGTGCCAGCAGCCAAGCGAGCGGGAGGTCCACCGGGGAGCTGTTTTTT. This gives the protein CASSQASGRSTGELFF.

This clonotype was detected many times. The gene calls are TRBV9 and TRBJ2-3; D not certain. CDR3 length: 14 residues. Trimming cost V 0 bases and J 2 bases, with 7 bases left between them. From germline, CDR1 is SGDLS and CDR2 YYNGEE. CDR3 sequence (DNA): TGTGCCAGCAGCGTAGGCACTAACACAGATACGCAGTATTTT. Its translation is CASSVGTNTDTQYF.

This clonotype was seen many times. This sequence joins TRBV6-2 or TRBV6-3 and TRBJ2-3, with D maybe TRBD1 (6 bases). Per the germline V gene, CDR1 is MNHEY and CDR2 is SVGEGT. This CDR3 is 12 amino acids long. V lost 2 bases to trimming and J lost 7 bases, with 7 bases between them. In nucleotides, the CDR3 is TGTGCCAGCAGTTACGGGGACAATACGCAGTATTTT. It codes for CASSYGDNTQYF.

The sample holds many counts of this clonotype. The chain joins TRBV12-3 or TRBV12-4 to TRBJ1-1; tentative D call: TRBD1 (5 bases). The CDR3 spans 14 residues. V was shortened by 3 bases and J by 0 bases, with 8 bases between the two germline ends. The CDR3 nucleotides read TGTGCCAGCAGTTTGACAGTTATGAACACTGAAGCTTTCTTT. It encodes CASSLTVMNTEAFF.

This rearrangement joins TRBV9 to TRBJ2-2; no clear D. This CDR3 is built from 14 residues. V shed 5 bases and J shed 2 bases, with 10 bases lying between them. Germline CDR1 is SGDLS and CDR2 is YYNGEE. The CDR3 spells CASSGAANTGELFF. CDR3 DNA sequence: TGTGCCAGCAGTGGCGCGGCTAACACCGGGGAGCTGTTTTTT.